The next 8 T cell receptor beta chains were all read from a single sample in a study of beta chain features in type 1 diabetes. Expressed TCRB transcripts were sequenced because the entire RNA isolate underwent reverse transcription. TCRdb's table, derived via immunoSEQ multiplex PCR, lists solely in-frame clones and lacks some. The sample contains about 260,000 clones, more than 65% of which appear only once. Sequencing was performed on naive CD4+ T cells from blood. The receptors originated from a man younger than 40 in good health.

The CDR3 nucleotides are TGTGCCAGCAGTTTAGTGAACACTGAAGCTTTCTTT. Translation gives CASSLVNTEAFF. The rearrangement joins TRBV28 to TRBJ1-1; D unclear. The CDR3 runs 12 residues. Trimming stripped 2 bases from V and 0 bases from J, with 1 base between. Looked up from germline, CDR1 is MDHEN and CDR2 is SYDVKM.

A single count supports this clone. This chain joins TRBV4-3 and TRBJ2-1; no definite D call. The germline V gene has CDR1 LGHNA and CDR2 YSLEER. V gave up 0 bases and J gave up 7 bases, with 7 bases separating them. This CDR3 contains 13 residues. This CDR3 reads CASSQETRNEQFF. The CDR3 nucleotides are TGCGCCAGCAGCCAAGAAACGAGGAATGAGCAGTTCTTC.

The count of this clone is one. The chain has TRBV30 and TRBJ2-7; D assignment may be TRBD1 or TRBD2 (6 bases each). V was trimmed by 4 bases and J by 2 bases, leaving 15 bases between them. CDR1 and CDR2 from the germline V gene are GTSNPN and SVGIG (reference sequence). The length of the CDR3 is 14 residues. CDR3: CAWTGGGLTYEQYF. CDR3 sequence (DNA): TGTGCCTGGACAGGAGGGGGGCTGACCTACGAGCAGTACTTC.

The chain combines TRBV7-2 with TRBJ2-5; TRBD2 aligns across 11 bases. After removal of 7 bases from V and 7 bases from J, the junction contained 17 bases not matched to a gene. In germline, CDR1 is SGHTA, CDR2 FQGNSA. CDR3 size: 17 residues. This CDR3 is CASTDGTSGTLGGTQYF. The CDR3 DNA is TGTGCCAGCACCGACGGGACTAGCGGAACCCTCGGGGGGACCCAGTACTTC.

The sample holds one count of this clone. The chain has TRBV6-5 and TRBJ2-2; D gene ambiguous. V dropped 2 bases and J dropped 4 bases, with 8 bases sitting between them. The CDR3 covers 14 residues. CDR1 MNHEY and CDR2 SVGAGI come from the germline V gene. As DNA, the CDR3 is TGTGCCAGCAGTTACAGCCCCGGCACCGGGGAGCTGTTTTTT. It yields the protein CASSYSPGTGELFF.

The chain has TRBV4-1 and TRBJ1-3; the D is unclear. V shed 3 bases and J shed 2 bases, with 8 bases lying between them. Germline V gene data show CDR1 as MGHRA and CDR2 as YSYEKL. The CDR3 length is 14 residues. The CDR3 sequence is CASSHLPAGNTIYF. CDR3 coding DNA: TGCGCCAGCAGCCATCTTCCGGCTGGAAACACCATATATTTT.

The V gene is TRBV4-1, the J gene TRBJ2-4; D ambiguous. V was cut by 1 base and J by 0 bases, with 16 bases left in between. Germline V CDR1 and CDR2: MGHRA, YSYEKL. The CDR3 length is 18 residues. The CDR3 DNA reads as TGCGCCAGCAGCCAAGGGAGTGCTATGGGGTTAGCCAAAAACATTCAGTACTTC. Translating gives CASSQGSAMGLAKNIQYF.

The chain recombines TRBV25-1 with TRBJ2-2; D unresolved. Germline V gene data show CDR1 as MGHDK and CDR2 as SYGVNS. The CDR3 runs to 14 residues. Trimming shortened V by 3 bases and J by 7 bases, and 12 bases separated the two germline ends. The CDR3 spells CASSDYKWSGELFF. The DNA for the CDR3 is TGTGCCAGCAGTGACTACAAGTGGAGCGGGGAGCTGTTTTTT.